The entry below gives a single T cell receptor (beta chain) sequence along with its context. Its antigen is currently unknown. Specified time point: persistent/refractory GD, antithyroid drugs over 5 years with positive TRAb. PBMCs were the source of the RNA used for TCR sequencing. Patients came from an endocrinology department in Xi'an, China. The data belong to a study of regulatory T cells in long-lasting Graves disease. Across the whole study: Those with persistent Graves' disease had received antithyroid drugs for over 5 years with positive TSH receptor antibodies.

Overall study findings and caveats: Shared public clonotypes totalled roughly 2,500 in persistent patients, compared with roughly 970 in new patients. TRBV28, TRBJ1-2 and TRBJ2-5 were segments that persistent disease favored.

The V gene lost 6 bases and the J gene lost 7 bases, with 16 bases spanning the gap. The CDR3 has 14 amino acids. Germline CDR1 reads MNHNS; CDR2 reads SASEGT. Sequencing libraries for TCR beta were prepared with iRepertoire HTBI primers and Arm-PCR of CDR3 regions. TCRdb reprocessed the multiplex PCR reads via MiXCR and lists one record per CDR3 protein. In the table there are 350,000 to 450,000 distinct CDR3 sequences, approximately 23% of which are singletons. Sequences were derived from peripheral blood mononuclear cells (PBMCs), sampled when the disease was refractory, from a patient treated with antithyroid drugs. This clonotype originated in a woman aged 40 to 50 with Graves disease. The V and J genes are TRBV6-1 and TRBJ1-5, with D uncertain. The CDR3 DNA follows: TGTGCCAGCAGCCGCCGACACCCCGACCAGCCCCAGCATTTT. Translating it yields CASSRRHPDQPQHF.